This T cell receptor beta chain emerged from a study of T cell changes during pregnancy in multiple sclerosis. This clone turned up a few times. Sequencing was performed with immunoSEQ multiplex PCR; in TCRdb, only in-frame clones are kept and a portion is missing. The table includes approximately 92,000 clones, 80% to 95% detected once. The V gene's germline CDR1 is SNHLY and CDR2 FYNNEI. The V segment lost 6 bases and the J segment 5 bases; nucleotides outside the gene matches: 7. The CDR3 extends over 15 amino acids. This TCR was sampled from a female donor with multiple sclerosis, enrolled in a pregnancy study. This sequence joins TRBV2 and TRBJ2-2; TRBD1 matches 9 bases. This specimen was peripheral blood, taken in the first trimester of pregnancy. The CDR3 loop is CASSSTGTGTGELFF. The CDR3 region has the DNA TGTGCCAGCAGCAGCACCGGGACAGGGACCGGGGAGCTGTTTTTT.